The subject of this entry is one T cell receptor (beta chain). V was clipped by 5 bases and J by 7 bases, with 14 bases between them. CDR3 length: 13 amino acids. CDR1 and CDR2 (germline): MNHNS, SASEGT. Time point meaning: blood 2 weeks post-SBRT. Described treatment: 15 Gy SBRT to primary tumor, nephrectomy 4 weeks later. This table comes from immunoSEQ multiplex PCR, and its TCRdb copy is limited to in-frame clones, with some not included. Here the sample spans about 130,000 clones, about four fifths being singletons. These data originate in a study of radiation and T cells in renal cell carcinoma. This specimen consisted of blood, obtained from a patient whose treatment included radiotherapy and nephrectomy. The chain uses TRBV6-1 and TRBJ1-2; D is uncertain. The receptor was derived from a man aged 50 or older with renal cell carcinoma. For the CDR3, the DNA is TGTGCCAGCAGTAGGCAAACCGCTCTTGGCTACACCTTC. It specifies CASSRQTALGYTF.